Listed below are T cell receptor beta chains from one sample, sequenced in a study of blood T cells in healthy people across ages. MiXCR was run by TCRdb on the 5' RACE reads, yielding one entry per CDR3 protein. Of 760,000 or so distinct CDR3 sequences listed, 25% were seen once; the top ten hold 9.4%. Separately, the same data were catalogued under a study of T cells of mothers and their children.

Sequencing was carried out using blood. These receptors were obtained from a boy between 5 and 17 years old in good health. Both conserved end residues are part of each CDR3. The D gene is left open where the match is weak. Only part of the rows carry a size: once, few, many, or a class if the clone is expanded.

abundance | j_gene | d_gene | v_gene | CDR3nt | CDR3aa
few | TRBJ2-1 | TRBD1 | TRBV7-2 | TGTGCCAGCAGCCCCCTCAGGGGGCCATTCGGCAATGAGCAGTTCTTC | CASSPLRGPFGNEQFF
- | TRBJ1-1 | TRBD1 | TRBV10-3 | TGTGCCATCAGTGGGGTAGGGGGCGCGTTTGAAGCTTTCTTT | CAISGVGGAFEAFF
- | TRBJ1-2 | - | TRBV12-3/TRBV12-4 | TGTGCCAGCAGCCCCGAAGGCGCTCTCGACTACACCTTC | CASSPEGALDYTF
few | TRBJ2-7 | - | TRBV10-3 | TGTGCCATCAGTGTCCGGGATGGGGGCTTGGCGGACCATTTCTACGAGCAGTACTTC | CAISVRDGGLADHFYEQYF
- | TRBJ2-5 | - | TRBV10-3 | TGTGCCATCAGTTCGAGCGGGCAAGAGACCCAGTACTTC | CAISSSGQETQYF
- | TRBJ2-7 | - | TRBV7-9 | TGTGCCAGCAGTTCCCGGGACGTGCCTTACGAGCAGTACTTC | CASSSRDVPYEQYF
few | TRBJ2-5 | TRBD2 | TRBV20-1 | TGCAGTGCTAGAGCCACTAGCGGGGGATTCGAGACCCAGTACTTC | CSARATSGGFETQYF
- | TRBJ2-7 | TRBD1 | TRBV5-1 | TGCGCCAGCAGCTCCGGGACAGGGATTAGGAACGAGCAGTACTTC | CASSSGTGIRNEQYF
- | TRBJ2-2 | - | TRBV10-3 | TGTGCCATCTCCCCCCCAGCTGGGGAGCTGTTTTTT | CAISPPAGELFF
few | TRBJ1-4 | TRBD1 | TRBV7-2 | TGTGCCAGCAGCACTGGACAGGCCCTACTAAGGAGGGGTAATGAAAAACTGTTTTTT | CASSTGQALLRRGNEKLFF
- | TRBJ2-3 | - | TRBV6-6 | TGTGCCAGCAGCTCCGACAGGCCAGATACGCAGTATTTT | CASSSDRPDTQYF
few | TRBJ1-4 | - | TRBV7-2 | TGTGCCAGCAGCTCTCCGGGACACCGAGATGAAAAACTGTTTTTT | CASSSPGHRDEKLFF
- | TRBJ2-7 | - | TRBV6-2/TRBV6-3 | TGTGCCATCCGGACAGAGTTAACCTACGAGCAGTACTTC | CAIRTELTYEQYF
- | TRBJ1-1 | - | TRBV25-1 | TGTGCCAGCAGTGAATATATTACGGGTGAAGCTTTCTTT | CASSEYITGEAFF
few | TRBJ2-7 | - | TRBV27 | TGTGCCAGCAGCGAGGGGTTACAATCATACGAGCAGTACTTC | CASSEGLQSYEQYF
many | TRBJ1-2 | TRBD1 | TRBV29-1 | TGCAGCGCCCGGACAGGGGGGTATGGCTACACCTTC | CSARTGGYGYTF